This section outlines one T cell receptor beta chain sequence together with its context. Its antigen is still unknown. This sample was included in a study of T cell responses to AZD1222 COVID-19 vaccine. Study findings and constraints: Compared with day 0, the breadth and depth of the Spike-specific TCR repertoire rose significantly after two doses of AZD1222.

CDR3 size: 16 residues. V was pared by 0 bases and J by 4 bases, with 13 bases between. Germline CDR1 and CDR2: KGHSH and LQKENI. The assay was immunoSEQ multiplex PCR, and TCRdb's table has in-frame clones only and misses some. The sample includes more than 95,000 clones, 85% to 90% seen only once; the top ten take 6% to 8%. The origin of this receptor is an adult in good health. The sequenced sample was peripheral blood, obtained on day 0 of AZD1222 vaccination. The gene calls are TRBV18 and TRBJ1-5; D ambiguous. The CDR3 loop is CASSPPGGRANQPQHF. CDR3 sequence (DNA): TGTGCCAGCTCACCACCCGGCGGGAGGGCTAATCAGCCCCAGCATTTT.